This T cell receptor (beta chain) was identified in a study of T cell repertoires in cytomegalovirus infection. Study-wide background: Based on public TCR beta signatures, there were indications of CMV infection and of a matching HLA type.

This clonotype occurred a few times. Its antigen is currently unknown. The CDR3 is 15 residues long. V was shortened by 3 bases and J by 4 bases, with 16 bases between the two germline ends. Germline V lookup: CDR1 DFQATT, CDR2 SNEGSKA (reference sequence). General study findings and limits: There were HLA-C-restricted CMV-specific TCR beta clonotypes dominating the ex vivo response.

TCRdb reanalysed the reads using MiXCR and keeps one entry per CDR3 protein. Found here are some 150,000 distinct CDR3 sequences, roughly a quarter of them singletons; the top ten hold over 9.5%. This clonotype was sampled from a human donor in good health (CMV status not recorded). Some clones in this sample may be carry-over from other donors' samples. Sample: PBMCs. The chain recombines TRBV20-1 with TRBJ2-1; D might be TRBD2 (5 bases). This CDR3 is CSASGSQKPYNEQFF. The CDR3, as DNA: TGCAGTGCTAGTGGGAGCCAAAAACCATACAATGAGCAGTTCTTC.